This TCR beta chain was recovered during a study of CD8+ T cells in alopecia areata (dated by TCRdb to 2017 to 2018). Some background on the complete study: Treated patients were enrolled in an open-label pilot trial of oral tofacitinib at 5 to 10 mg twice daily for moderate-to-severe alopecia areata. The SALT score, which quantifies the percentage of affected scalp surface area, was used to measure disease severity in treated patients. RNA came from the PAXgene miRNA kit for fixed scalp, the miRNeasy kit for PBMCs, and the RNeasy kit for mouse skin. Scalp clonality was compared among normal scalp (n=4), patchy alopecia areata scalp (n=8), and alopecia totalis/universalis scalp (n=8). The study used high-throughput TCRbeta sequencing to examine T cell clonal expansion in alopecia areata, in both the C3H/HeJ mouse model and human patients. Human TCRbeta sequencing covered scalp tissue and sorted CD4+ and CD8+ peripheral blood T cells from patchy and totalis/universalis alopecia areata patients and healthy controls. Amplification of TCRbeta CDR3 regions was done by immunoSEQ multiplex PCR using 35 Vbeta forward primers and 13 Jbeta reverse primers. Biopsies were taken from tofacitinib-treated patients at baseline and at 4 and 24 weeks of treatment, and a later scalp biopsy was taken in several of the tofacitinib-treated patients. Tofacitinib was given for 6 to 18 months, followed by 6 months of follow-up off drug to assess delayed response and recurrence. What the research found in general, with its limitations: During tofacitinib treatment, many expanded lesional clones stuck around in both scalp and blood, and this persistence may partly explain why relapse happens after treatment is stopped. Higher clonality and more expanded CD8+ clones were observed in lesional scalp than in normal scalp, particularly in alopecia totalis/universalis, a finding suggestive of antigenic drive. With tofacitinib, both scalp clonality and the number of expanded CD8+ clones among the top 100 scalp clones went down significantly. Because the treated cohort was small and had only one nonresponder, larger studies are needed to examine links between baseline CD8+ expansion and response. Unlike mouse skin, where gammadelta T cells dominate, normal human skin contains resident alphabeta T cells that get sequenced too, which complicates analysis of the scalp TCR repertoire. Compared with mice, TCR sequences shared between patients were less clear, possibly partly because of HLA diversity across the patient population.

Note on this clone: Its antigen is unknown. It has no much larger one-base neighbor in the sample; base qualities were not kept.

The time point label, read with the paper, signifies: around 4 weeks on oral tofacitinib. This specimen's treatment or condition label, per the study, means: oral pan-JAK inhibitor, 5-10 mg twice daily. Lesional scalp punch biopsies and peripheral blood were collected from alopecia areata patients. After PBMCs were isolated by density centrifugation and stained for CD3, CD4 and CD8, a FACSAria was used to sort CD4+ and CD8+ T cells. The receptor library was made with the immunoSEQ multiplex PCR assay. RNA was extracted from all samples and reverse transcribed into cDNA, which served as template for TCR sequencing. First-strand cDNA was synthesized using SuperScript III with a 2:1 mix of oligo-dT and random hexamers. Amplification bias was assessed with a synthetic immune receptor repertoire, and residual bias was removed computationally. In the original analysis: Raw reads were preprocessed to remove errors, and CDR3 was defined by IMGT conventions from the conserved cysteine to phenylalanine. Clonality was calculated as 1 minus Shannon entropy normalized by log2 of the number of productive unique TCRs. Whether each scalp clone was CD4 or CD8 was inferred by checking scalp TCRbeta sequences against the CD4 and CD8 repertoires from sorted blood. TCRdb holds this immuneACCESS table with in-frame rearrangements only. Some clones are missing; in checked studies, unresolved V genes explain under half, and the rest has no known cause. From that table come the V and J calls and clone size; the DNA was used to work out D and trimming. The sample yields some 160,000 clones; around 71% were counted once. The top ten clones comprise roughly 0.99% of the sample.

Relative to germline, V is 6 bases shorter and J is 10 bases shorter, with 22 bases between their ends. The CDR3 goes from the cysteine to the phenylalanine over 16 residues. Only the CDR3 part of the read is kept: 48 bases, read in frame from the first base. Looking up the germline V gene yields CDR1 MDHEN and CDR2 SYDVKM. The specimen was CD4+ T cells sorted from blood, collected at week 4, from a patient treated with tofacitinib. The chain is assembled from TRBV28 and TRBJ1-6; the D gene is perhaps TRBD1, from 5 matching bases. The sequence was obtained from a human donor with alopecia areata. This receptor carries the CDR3 CASSPPWAGERSPLHF. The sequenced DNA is TGTGCCAGCAGCCCACCCTGGGCGGGGGAACGCTCACCCCTCCACTTT.